These 8 T cell receptor beta chains were sequenced from one sample in a study of response to subunit inactivated influenza vaccine. TCRdb reprocessed the RT-PCR reads via MiXCR and lists one record per CDR3 protein. This sample yields hundreds of thousands of distinct CDR3 sequences, of which around 16% are seen a single time; approximately 10% belongs to the top ten. The input for sequencing was PBMCs from blood, taken 11 to 12 days after vaccination. The receptor set was obtained from a man over 45 who received an inactivated influenza vaccine.

V is TRBV12-3 or TRBV12-4 and J is TRBJ2-1; D remains ambiguous. Trimming took off 3 bases at V and 3 bases at J, with 9 bases between the two ends. The CDR3 is made up of 14 amino acids. Here the CDR3 DNA reads TGTGCCAGCAGTTTCCTTCCGGGCTACAATGAGCAGTTCTTC. This gives the protein CASSFLPGYNEQFF.

This clonotype turned up a few times. The chain links TRBV9 to TRBJ2-3; D perhaps matches TRBD1 (5 bases). From germline, CDR1 is SGDLS and CDR2 YYNGEE. Deletions cut 3 bases from V and 2 bases from J, with 10 bases between. CDR3 length: 14 amino acids. The DNA for the CDR3 is TGTGCCAGCAGCGCACAGGTCACCACAGATACGCAGTATTTT. Translation: CASSAQVTTDTQYF.

This clonotype was observed a few times. The chain uses TRBV18 and TRBJ2-1; no clear D. The V end lost 2 bases, the J end lost 7 bases, and 9 bases lay between the germline ends. CDR3 length: 13 amino acids. Germline-derived CDR1 and CDR2 are KGHSH and LQKENI. Here the CDR3 reads CASSPAQRNEQFF. In DNA form, the CDR3 reads TGTGCCAGCTCACCAGCACAGCGTAATGAGCAGTTCTTC.

V is TRBV12-3 or TRBV12-4 and J is TRBJ2-7; unclear D gene. The CDR3 runs to 13 residues. V was trimmed by 2 bases and J by 3 bases, leaving 8 bases between them. CDR3 region: CASSLLHGYEQYF. As DNA, the CDR3 is TGTGCCAGCAGTTTATTACATGGCTACGAGCAGTACTTC.

The CDR3 bases are TGTGCCAGCAGTTTAAGGGGGCCCGAAGAGACCCAGTACTTC. Translating it yields CASSLRGPEETQYF. The rearrangement joins TRBV9 to TRBJ2-5; 7 bases agree with TRBD1. Looked up from germline, CDR1 is SGDLS and CDR2 is YYNGEE. The CDR3 has 14 amino acids. Unmatched junction bases numbered 7, after V lost 5 bases and J lost 3 bases.

The chain links TRBV11-2 to TRBJ2-2; TRBD2 matches at 8 bases. The germline gives CDR1 SGHAT, CDR2 FQNNGV. V shed 7 bases, J shed 5 bases, and the junction held 9 bases outside the gene matches. This CDR3 is built from 15 residues. The CDR3 region is CASTTVSGSTGELFF. CDR3 in DNA: TGTGCCAGCACCACAGTCAGCGGGAGTACCGGGGAGCTGTTTTTT.

The genes are TRBV24-1 and TRBJ2-3; unclear D gene. This CDR3 is built from 12 residues. Germline V gene lookup returns CDR1 KGHDR and CDR2 SFDVKD. Deletions cut 2 bases from V and 6 bases from J, with 5 bases between. DNA of the CDR3: TGTGCCACCAGTGATTACCGGGATACGCAGTATTTT. Amino acid sequence: CATSDYRDTQYF.

V usage is TRBV15 and J usage is TRBJ1-1, with D perhaps matching TRBD1 (6 bases). Trimming removed 0 bases from V and 8 bases from J, with 13 bases in between. This CDR3 region has 14 residues. In germline, CDR1 is LNHNV, CDR2 YYDKDF (reference sequence). The CDR3 nucleotides are TGTGCCACCAGCAGAGATAATATTGGACAGGAAGCTTTCTTT. Residues: CATSRDNIGQEAFF.